A selection of T cell receptor beta chains follows, all from one sample in a study of immune evolution from preneoplasia to lung adenocarcinoma. Repertoires were generated with immunoSEQ multiplex PCR, while TCRdb's copy carries only in-frame clones and drops some. The sample holds 30,000 to 45,000 clones, around 74% seen once. Sequencing was performed on FFPE invasive lung adenocarcinoma tissue. The receptors stem from a person between 60 and 69 years old with lung adenocarcinoma. Each CDR3 is given with its conserved first and last residue. The order of the fields is CDR3 length, clone size, V gene, D gene, J gene, CDR3 protein, CDR3 DNA. D genes are given only for firm matches. The size field is filled for only some rows; it gives once, few, many or a size class.

>15|.|TRBV7-9|.|TRBJ1-2
CASSLSGGDSYGYTF
TGTGCCAGCAGCTTAAGTGGCGGAGATTCCTATGGCTACACCTTC
>12|.|TRBV7-2|.|TRBJ1-5
CASSFGGQPQHF
TGTGCCAGCAGCTTTGGTGGTCAGCCCCAGCATTTT
>14|.|TRBV6-6|.|TRBJ2-2
CASSTSGEAGELFF
TGTGCCAGCAGTACAAGTGGGGAGGCCGGGGAGCTGTTTTTT
>17|once|TRBV11-3|.|TRBJ2-3
CASSLDQGRTITDTQYF
TGTGCCAGCAGCTTAGATCAAGGACGTACAATCACAGATACGCAGTATTTT
>14|.|TRBV5-1|TRBD2|TRBJ2-3
CASTLAESTDTQYF
TGCGCCAGCACCCTAGCGGAGAGCACAGATACGCAGTATTTT
>15|.|TRBV18|TRBD1|TRBJ1-4
CASSPRTGGGEKLFF
TGTGCCAGCTCACCTAGGACAGGGGGAGGTGAAAAACTGTTTTTT
>16|once|TRBV21-1|.|TRBJ2-7
CASNWTSGLYSYEQYF
TGTGCCAGCAACTGGACTAGCGGGCTCTACTCCTACGAGCAGTACTTC
>12|few|TRBV21-1|.|TRBJ2-2
CATLVETGELFF
TGTGCCACCCTAGTGGAGACCGGGGAGCTGTTTTTT
>15|once|TRBV7-8|.|TRBJ2-3
CASTPVGRGRDTQYF
TGTGCCAGTACACCAGTGGGCAGGGGGAGGGATACGCAGTATTTT
>13|.|TRBV19|.|TRBJ1-5
CASSRGLYQPQHF
TGTGCCAGTAGCCGAGGGCTCTATCAGCCCCAGCATTTT
>14|once|TRBV19|TRBD1|TRBJ1-5
CASSGTGLGQPQHF
TGTGCCAGTAGTGGGACAGGCCTAGGACAGCCCCAGCATTTT
>15|.|TRBV5-4|.|TRBJ2-7
CASSSQTLPKDEQYF
TGTGCCAGCAGCTCCCAGACACTCCCGAAGGACGAGCAGTACTTC
>14|.|TRBV27|TRBD2|TRBJ2-7
CASRRTSGSYEQYF
TGTGCCAGCAGACGTACTAGCGGGTCCTACGAGCAGTACTTC
>14|.|TRBV5-8|.|TRBJ2-5
CASSFLQSKETQYF
TGTGCCAGCAGCTTCTTACAGTCGAAAGAGACCCAGTACTTC
>13|.|TRBV19|.|TRBJ1-1
CASSVSGYTEAFF
TGTGCCAGTAGTGTATCAGGTTACACTGAAGCTTTCTTT
>14|.|TRBV5-1|.|TRBJ2-3
CASSLAAYTDTQYF
TGCGCCAGCAGCTTGGCAGCTTACACAGATACGCAGTATTTT
>13|.|TRBV9|TRBD1|TRBJ2-3
CASSVTGTDTQYF
TGTGCCAGCAGCGTGACAGGGACAGATACGCAGTATTTT
>13|medium-sized|TRBV11-3|.|TRBJ2-5
CASSIDRQETQYF
TGTGCCAGCAGCATTGACAGACAAGAGACCCAGTACTTC
>13|.|TRBV30|.|TRBJ2-2
CAWSIKGVGELFF
TGTGCCTGGAGTATCAAGGGGGTCGGGGAGCTGTTTTTT
>13|.|TRBV29-1|TRBD2|TRBJ2-3
CSVGGGERDTQYF
TGCAGCGTTGGCGGGGGGGAACGTGATACGCAGTATTTT
>14|once|TRBV28|TRBD2|TRBJ2-5
CASSFKAGGETQYF
TGTGCCAGCAGTTTTAAAGCGGGAGGAGAGACCCAGTACTTC
>15|.|TRBV6-1|TRBD2|TRBJ2-7
CASILSGGGVGEQYF
TGTGCCAGCATTTTGTCCGGTGGGGGGGTCGGCGAGCAGTACTTC
>17|.|TRBV5-1|TRBD2|TRBJ2-6
CASSLAAGLSGANVLTF
TGCGCCAGCAGCTTGGCAGCGGGATTGTCTGGGGCCAACGTCCTGACTTTC
>14|.|TRBV6-6|.|TRBJ2-1
CASSYPGVNNEQFF
TGTGCCAGCAGTTACCCGGGCGTTAACAATGAGCAGTTCTTC
>13|.|TRBV15|.|TRBJ1-2
CATSIGRNYGYTF
TGTGCCACCAGCATTGGCAGAAACTATGGCTACACCTTC
>15|.|TRBV4-2|.|TRBJ2-2
CASSQESRDTGELFF
TGTGCCAGCAGCCAAGAGAGTAGGGACACCGGGGAGCTGTTTTTT
>17|.|TRBV4-2|.|TRBJ2-6
CASSQEIMDSGANVLTF
TGTGCCAGCAGCCAAGAGATAATGGACTCTGGGGCCAACGTCCTGACTTTC
>15|few|TRBV5-1|.|TRBJ2-2
CASSYNPTETGELFF
TGCGCCAGCAGCTATAATCCGACGGAAACCGGGGAGCTGTTTTTT
>13|.|TRBV7-2|.|TRBJ2-7
CASSFGTAYEQYF
TGTGCCAGCAGCTTCGGGACTGCGTACGAGCAGTACTTC
>15|.|TRBV7-9|.|TRBJ2-1
CASSSRAGKVDEQFF
TGTGCCAGCTCCTCTAGGGCGGGAAAGGTGGACGAGCAGTTCTTC
>13|few|TRBV5-3|.|TRBJ2-7
CARKAGLGVEQYF
TGTGCCAGAAAGGCGGGTCTAGGGGTCGAGCAGTACTTC
>15|.|TRBV30|.|TRBJ1-4
CAWSPVRATNEKLFF
TGTGCCTGGAGCCCGGTGCGAGCAACTAATGAAAAACTGTTTTTT
>12|.|TRBV27|.|TRBJ1-1
CASREGQAEAFF
TGTGCCAGCAGGGAGGGACAAGCTGAAGCTTTCTTT
>14|few|TRBV30|.|TRBJ1-1
CAWCYGGGYTEAFF
TGTGCCTGGTGCTATGGTGGAGGGTACACTGAAGCTTTCTTT
>12|.|TRBV4-3|.|TRBJ2-1
CASSQGAREQFF
TGCGCCAGCAGCCAAGGAGCCAGGGAGCAGTTCTTC
>15|few|TRBV7-2|.|TRBJ2-2
CASSLGGRGTGELFF
TGTGCCAGCAGCTTAGGAGGGCGGGGCACCGGGGAGCTGTTTTTT
>14|.|TRBV2|.|TRBJ1-4
CASSERAGNEKLFF
TGTGCCAGCAGTGAAAGGGCAGGGAATGAAAAACTGTTTTTT
>14|.|TRBV15|TRBD1|TRBJ2-7
CATSRDRGLGEQYF
TGTGCCACCAGCAGGGACAGGGGCTTGGGCGAGCAGTACTTC
>13|.|TRBV6-4|.|TRBJ2-1
CASSDGDRNEQFF
TGTGCCAGCAGTGACGGAGACAGGAATGAGCAGTTCTTC
>14|.|TRBV6-6|.|TRBJ2-3
CASSSTGVVDTQYF
TGTGCCAGCAGTTCAACGGGAGTTGTAGATACGCAGTATTTT
>14|.|TRBV5-8|TRBD1|TRBJ2-7
CASSQGTATYEQYF
TGTGCCAGCAGCCAAGGGACAGCCACCTACGAGCAGTACTTC
>14|.|TRBV19|.|TRBJ1-1
CASSEGGLNTEAFF
TGTGCCAGTAGCGAGGGGGGCCTGAACACTGAAGCTTTCTTT
>14|.|TRBV18|TRBD1|TRBJ1-5
CASSLTGANQPQHF
TGTGCCAGCTCACTAACAGGGGCTAATCAGCCCCAGCATTTT
>17|.|TRBV21-1|.|TRBJ2-1
CASSKGEERNSYNEQFF
TGTGCCAGCAGCAAAGGGGAAGAGAGGAACTCCTACAATGAGCAGTTCTTC
>18|.|TRBV6-1|.|TRBJ2-2
CASSQVGSGTQVAGELFF
TGTGCCAGCAGTCAAGTAGGTTCCGGGACCCAAGTTGCCGGGGAGCTGTTTTTT
>18|once|TRBV18|TRBD2|TRBJ2-1
CASSPTPPTSRVYNEQFF
TGTGCCAGCTCACCCACACCCCCGACTAGCAGGGTCTACAATGAGCAGTTCTTC
>20|.|TRBV11-3|TRBD2|TRBJ2-1
CASSLGGGLAGDGGVDEQFF
TGTGCCAGCAGCTTAGGCGGCGGACTAGCGGGAGATGGTGGGGTGGATGAGCAGTTCTTC
>14|.|TRBV30|.|TRBJ1-3
CAWSLSRSGNTIYF
TGTGCCTGGAGTCTTAGTCGGTCTGGAAACACCATATATTTT
>13|.|TRBV19|TRBD2|TRBJ2-7
CASSGLAGYEQYF
TGTGCCAGTAGTGGGCTAGCGGGTTACGAGCAGTACTTC